This is a list of T cell receptor beta chains from one sample in a study of shared clonotypes between healthy human individuals. The table came from immunoSEQ multiplex PCR; TCRdb's copy has only in-frame clones and leaves some out. The repertoire holds about 1.1 million clones, about 80% seen once, with roughly 0.82% in the top ten. The sequenced sample was memory CD4+ T cells from PBMCs. The receptors originated from a man between 18 and 35 years old in good health. Some clones in this sample may be carry-over from other donors' samples. Each CDR3 is given with its conserved first and last residue. The D gene is left open where the match is weak. The listing skips clone size in some rows; elsewhere it reads once, few, many or a size class.

v_gene	j_gene	abundance	d_gene	CDR3aa	CDR3nt
TRBV5-4	TRBJ2-7	.	.	CASSPDPGGPYEQYF	TGTGCCAGCAGCCCTGACCCCGGGGGGCCCTACGAGCAGTACTTC
TRBV30	TRBJ1-2	once	.	CAWAPLAGYGYTF	TGTGCCTGGGCCCCCCTGGCCGGCTATGGCTACACCTTC
TRBV18	TRBJ2-2	few	TRBD1	CASSPTGQGAGELFF	TGTGCCAGCTCACCTACGGGACAGGGAGCCGGGGAGCTGTTTTTT
TRBV2	TRBJ1-1	many	TRBD1	CASKRQGRRTEAFF	TGTGCCAGCAAGCGACAGGGGCGGAGGACTGAAGCTTTCTTT
TRBV28	TRBJ2-2	.	TRBD2	CAGLAGNTGELFF	TGTGCGGGACTAGCGGGGAACACCGGGGAGCTGTTTTTT
TRBV10-3	TRBJ1-1	.	.	CAISEEGRFSEAFF	TGTGCCATCAGTGAAGAGGGGAGATTTTCTGAAGCTTTCTTT
TRBV5-4	TRBJ2-1	.	.	CASSPGGRGPNNEQFF	TGTGCCAGCAGCCCCGGGGGACGGGGGCCAAACAATGAGCAGTTCTTC
TRBV28	TRBJ2-7	.	TRBD1	CASSLGQGAHEQYF	TGTGCCAGCAGTTTAGGACAGGGGGCTCACGAGCAGTACTTC
TRBV5-8	TRBJ1-5	.	TRBD1	CASSTHPTGGQPQHF	TGTGCCAGCAGCACGCACCCGACAGGGGGTCAGCCCCAGCATTTT
TRBV2	TRBJ2-2	.	TRBD1	CASSWGQPTGELFF	TGTGCCAGCAGCTGGGGACAGCCCACCGGGGAGCTGTTTTTT
TRBV19	TRBJ1-5	.	.	CASSPLGWPGRNQPQHF	TGTGCCAGTAGTCCCCTAGGGTGGCCAGGCCGCAATCAGCCCCAGCATTTT
TRBV6-1	TRBJ2-3	once	.	CASSDRVGFRNTQYF	TGTGCCAGCAGTGATCGGGTTGGGTTTAGGAATACGCAGTATTTT
TRBV10-3	TRBJ2-3	.	.	CAIASESDTQYF	TGTGCCATCGCCTCTGAATCAGATACGCAGTATTTT
TRBV11-3	TRBJ2-7	.	.	CASSLGLAYEQYF	TGTGCCAGCAGCCTAGGACTGGCCTACGAGCAGTACTTC
TRBV5-1	TRBJ1-2	.	.	CASSLFGTEAPGYTF	TGCGCCAGCAGCTTGTTCGGCACAGAAGCCCCGGGCTACACCTTC
TRBV6-5	TRBJ1-1	.	.	CASSTGRSTEAFF	TGTGCCAGCAGCACCGGACGGTCCACAGAAGCTTTCTTT
TRBV29-1	TRBJ1-4	.	.	CSVRDRGEKLFF	TGCAGCGTTCGGGATCGGGGGGAAAAACTGTTTTTT
TRBV5-1	TRBJ2-7	.	.	CASSLWLRNEQYF	TGCGCCAGCAGCTTGTGGCTCAGGAACGAGCAGTACTTC
TRBV28	TRBJ2-4	.	.	CASSLFTNGAKNIQYF	TGTGCCAGCAGTTTATTCACGAACGGGGCCAAAAACATTCAGTACTTC
TRBV5-1	TRBJ2-4	.	.	CASSLATGLAKNIQYF	TGCGCCAGCAGCTTGGCGACCGGCCTAGCCAAAAACATTCAGTACTTC
TRBV2	TRBJ2-7	.	.	CASRRDRYEQYF	TGTGCCAGCAGACGTGACAGATACGAGCAGTACTTC
TRBV10-1	TRBJ2-1	.	.	CASSYSSSYNEQFF	TGCGCCAGCTCCTATTCCAGCTCCTACAATGAGCAGTTCTTC
TRBV18	TRBJ1-2	.	.	CASSPTPFGDGYTF	TGTGCCAGCTCACCAACTCCTTTCGGGGATGGCTACACCTTC
TRBV7-9	TRBJ2-7	.	.	CASSQAGQGANEQYF	TGTGCCAGCAGTCAGGCGGGGCAGGGAGCCAACGAGCAGTACTTC
TRBV4-2	TRBJ2-2	.	TRBD2	CASSPGTSGIPLSGELFF	TGTGCCAGCAGCCCCGGGACTAGCGGGATCCCCCTTAGCGGGGAGCTGTTTTTT
TRBV7-9	TRBJ2-7	.	.	CASSLGNEPYEQYF	TGTGCCAGCAGCTTAGGTAACGAACCCTACGAGCAGTACTTC
TRBV11-3	TRBJ2-2	.	TRBD2	CASSHSGARGNTGELFF	TGTGCCAGCAGTCATAGCGGGGCCAGAGGGAACACCGGGGAGCTGTTTTTT
TRBV18	TRBJ1-2	.	TRBD1	CASSPQAGGNYGYTF	TGTGCCAGCTCACCACAGGCAGGGGGCAACTATGGCTACACCTTC
TRBV11-3	TRBJ2-7	.	TRBD2	CASSLGLGWREEEQQYF	TGTGCCAGCAGCTTAGGCTTAGGCTGGCGGGAGGAGGAGCAGCAGTACTTC
TRBV9	TRBJ2-2	.	.	CASSVSSGANTGELFF	TGTGCCAGCAGCGTAAGTAGCGGCGCGAACACCGGGGAGCTGTTTTTT
TRBV28	TRBJ2-1	.	TRBD2	CASSPYWTSGSGNEQFF	TGTGCCAGCAGTCCCTACTGGACTAGCGGGAGTGGCAATGAGCAGTTCTTC
TRBV19	TRBJ1-3	.	.	CATAGPRRGLLGHTIYF	TGTGCCACCGCTGGTCCCCGGCGCGGGCTACTCGGGCACACCATATATTTT
TRBV5-4	TRBJ2-7	.	.	CASGFGVYEQYF	TGTGCCAGCGGCTTTGGGGTCTACGAGCAGTACTTC
TRBV11-2	TRBJ2-5	.	.	CASSHGLRGEEQYF	TGTGCCAGCAGTCACGGACTACGTGGTGAGGAGCAGTACTTC
TRBV29-1	TRBJ2-6	.	TRBD2	CSVEEGGLGTSGLRSGANVLTF	TGCAGCGTTGAAGAAGGTGGCTTGGGGACTAGCGGGCTCCGCTCTGGGGCCAACGTCCTGACTTTC
TRBV6-6	TRBJ1-1	.	.	CASSYGSMNTEAFF	TGTGCCAGCAGTTACGGGAGCATGAACACTGAAGCTTTCTTT
TRBV5-1	TRBJ2-1	.	.	CASSLGGAINEQFF	TGCGCCAGCAGCTTGGGAGGAGCCATCAATGAGCAGTTCTTC
TRBV28	TRBJ2-2	.	TRBD1	CASSLVPPLQGSGELFF	TGTGCCAGCAGTTTAGTGCCCCCCTTACAGGGGTCCGGGGAGCTGTTTTTT
TRBV19	TRBJ2-6	.	.	CASSIQGSGANVLTF	TGTGCCAGTAGTATACAGGGTTCTGGGGCCAACGTCCTGACTTTC
TRBV5-1	TRBJ1-2	.	TRBD1	CASSDKTGTNYGYTF	TGCGCCAGCAGCGATAAGACAGGGACCAACTATGGCTACACCTTC
TRBV9	TRBJ2-3	.	.	CASSGRAGLDTQYF	TGTGCCAGCAGCGGGAGGGCCGGATTGGATACGCAGTATTTT
TRBV6-6	TRBJ1-2	many	.	CASSYSGLDGYTF	TGTGCCAGCAGTTACTCAGGGTTAGATGGCTACACCTTC
TRBV4-3	TRBJ1-2	.	TRBD1	CASSAGTGVGYGYTF	TGCGCCAGCAGCGCCGGGACAGGGGTTGGCTATGGCTACACCTTC
TRBV10-3	TRBJ2-7	.	.	CAISEASAYEQYF	TGTGCCATCAGTGAGGCTAGCGCCTACGAGCAGTACTTC
TRBV11-2	TRBJ1-1	.	.	CASSPSRGQGGTEAFF	TGTGCCAGCAGCCCTAGCCGGGGGCAGGGAGGCACTGAAGCTTTCTTT
TRBV7-6	TRBJ1-2	.	TRBD1	CASSPAARQGGSRYGYTF	TGTGCCAGCAGCCCCGCGGCCCGACAGGGCGGTAGTCGCTATGGCTACACCTTC
TRBV6-5	TRBJ1-2	.	.	CASSYSALHGYTF	TGTGCCAGCAGTTACTCGGCCTTGCATGGCTACACCTTC
TRBV30	TRBJ1-4	.	.	CAWTPTRNEKLFF	TGTGCCTGGACCCCGACGCGGAATGAAAAACTGTTTTTT
TRBV7-2	TRBJ1-1	.	.	CASSWGLSGSTEAFF	TGTGCCAGCAGCTGGGGACTCTCCGGTTCCACTGAAGCTTTCTTT
TRBV2	TRBJ1-1	.	.	CASSEHSTKAFF	TGTGCCAGCAGTGAGCACAGCACCAAAGCTTTCTTT
TRBV9	TRBJ2-3	.	.	CASSVGDRNHPGTDTQYF	TGTGCCAGCAGCGTCGGAGATCGCAATCACCCAGGCACAGATACGCAGTATTTT
TRBV28	TRBJ2-1	.	TRBD1	CASSLPGQGRAEQFF	TGTGCCAGCAGTTTACCGGGACAGGGAAGGGCTGAGCAGTTCTTC
TRBV28	TRBJ2-7	.	.	CASSSTFGTARSYEQYF	TGTGCCAGCAGTTCGACATTCGGGACGGCAAGATCCTACGAGCAGTACTTC
TRBV6-1	TRBJ1-1	.	.	CASSELGPSTEAFF	TGTGCCAGCAGTGAGCTAGGGCCCAGCACTGAAGCTTTCTTT
TRBV19	TRBJ2-2	.	.	CASSQWGRQEGELFF	TGTGCCAGTAGTCAATGGGGGCGCCAGGAGGGGGAGCTGTTTTTT